These T cell receptor beta chains were read from a single sample in a study of T cell changes during pregnancy in multiple sclerosis. Method: immunoSEQ multiplex PCR; TCRdb's copy keeps in-frame clones and lacks some. This sample carries 20,000 to 25,000 clones, just under 85% of them seen once, and the ten largest clones take more than 15%. The specimen was CD8+ T cells from peripheral blood mononuclear cells, collected in the first trimester of pregnancy. The receptors come from a female donor in good health, enrolled as a control in a pregnancy study. The CDR3 runs from the conserved cysteine through the conserved F or W. The D gene is left open where the match is weak. Rows give clone size only sometimes, using once, few, many, or a class for an expanded clone.

V	size	D	J	DNA	CDR3
TRBV30	NA	NA	TRBJ1-5	TGTGCCTGGAGTGTCGCGGGGGGCAATCAGCCCCAGCATTTT	CAWSVAGGNQPQHF
TRBV6-1	NA	TRBD1	TRBJ1-6	TGTGCCAGCAGTGGGGGACAGGTCTGGTCCTATAATTCACCCCTCCACTTT	CASSGGQVWSYNSPLHF
TRBV9	NA	NA	TRBJ1-3	TGTGCCAGCAGCGTAGAACAGGTTTCTGGAAACACCATATATTTT	CASSVEQVSGNTIYF
TRBV6-5	NA	NA	TRBJ1-2	TGTGCCAGCAGTTACAAGACAAGAGCTAACTATGGCTACACCTTC	CASSYKTRANYGYTF
TRBV28	few	TRBD2	TRBJ2-7	TGTGCCAGCAGTTTTGAACTAGCGGGATCTTACGAGCAGTACTTC	CASSFELAGSYEQYF
TRBV7-9	few	NA	TRBJ1-1	TGTGCCAGCAGGGAACAGGGCCCGAGCACTGAAGCTTTCTTT	CASREQGPSTEAFF
TRBV5-1	NA	TRBD2	TRBJ2-7	TGCGCCAGCAGCTTGGGCGAACTAAGGACTAGCGGGTTTAACGTGGGCTACGAGCAGTACTTC	CASSLGELRTSGFNVGYEQYF
TRBV19	few	NA	TRBJ1-1	TGTGCCAGTAGTCAGGTATTGAACACTGAAGCTTTCTTT	CASSQVLNTEAFF
TRBV19	NA	TRBD2	TRBJ2-1	TGTGCCAGTAGTATGGTAGCGGGGCGCTACAATGAGCAGTTCTTC	CASSMVAGRYNEQFF
TRBV4-1	NA	TRBD2	TRBJ2-3	TGCGCCAGCAGCCAAGATCGGGTAGCGGGCCGTCTAGGAGATACGCAGTATTTT	CASSQDRVAGRLGDTQYF
TRBV7-2	NA	TRBD1	TRBJ2-7	TGTGCCAGCAGCTTGGCCGGGACAGGTATCTCCTACGAGCAGTACTTC	CASSLAGTGISYEQYF
TRBV30	medium-sized	TRBD2	TRBJ2-7	TGTGCCTGGAGTGTAGGCGGGAGTATGTACGAGCAGTACTTC	CAWSVGGSMYEQYF
TRBV6-6	NA	TRBD2	TRBJ2-7	TGTGCCAGCATCGCGGGAGAGGGAACCACTTTCTACGAGCAGTACTTC	CASIAGEGTTFYEQYF
TRBV4-2	NA	NA	TRBJ2-1	TGTGCCAGCAGCCCCGGGACTGGATACAATGAGCAGTTCTTC	CASSPGTGYNEQFF
TRBV5-6	NA	TRBD1	TRBJ1-2	TGTGCCAGCAGCTTAAGGGACAGATTCTACACCTTC	CASSLRDRFYTF
TRBV9	once	NA	TRBJ2-5	TGTGCCAGCAGCGGCGGACTGTTCCAAGAGACCCAGTACTTC	CASSGGLFQETQYF
TRBV9	NA	NA	TRBJ2-1	TGTGCCAGCAGCCCCTCGGCGGGAACCTACAATGAGCAGTTCTTC	CASSPSAGTYNEQFF
TRBV6-1	few	TRBD1	TRBJ1-6	TGTGCCAGCAGTGAACAGGGGGCTAAGTCACCCCTCCACTTT	CASSEQGAKSPLHF
TRBV18	NA	NA	TRBJ2-2	TGTGCCAGCTCACCACAGATAACGGCAGGGGCGACCGGGGAGCTGTTTTTT	CASSPQITAGATGELFF
TRBV6-1	NA	TRBD2	TRBJ2-7	TGTGCCACTCACGTGGGGCTAGCGGGGAGCTACGAGCAGTACTTC	CATHVGLAGSYEQYF
TRBV6-4	NA	NA	TRBJ2-3	TGTGCCAGCAGTGACTCGAGTGGCAGGGGCCCCGATACGCAGTATTTT	CASSDSSGRGPDTQYF
TRBV29-1	NA	NA	TRBJ2-1	TGCAGCGTTGACGGGGAAGGGAGGCGGCAGTTCTTC	CSVDGEGRRQFF
TRBV4-1	NA	TRBD2	TRBJ2-3	TGCGCCAGCAGCCAGGGATGGGGACTAGCCCCGAGCACAGATACGCAGTATTTT	CASSQGWGLAPSTDTQYF
TRBV5-5	few	TRBD2	TRBJ2-7	TGTGCCAGCAGCTCTCTAGCGGGAGCGAGGGACGAGCAGTACTTC	CASSSLAGARDEQYF
TRBV28	NA	NA	TRBJ1-5	TGTGCCAGCAGTTTGGGGCAGGGTGGTTATCCCCAGCATTTT	CASSLGQGGYPQHF
TRBV11-2	NA	TRBD2	TRBJ2-1	TGTGCCAGCAGCTTCGAAGCGGGGGCCTACAATGAGCAGTTCTTC	CASSFEAGAYNEQFF
TRBV5-1	NA	TRBD1	TRBJ1-6	TGCGCCAGCACCTGGACGGACAGGTGGTACTCACCCCTCCACTTT	CASTWTDRWYSPLHF
TRBV6-6	NA	TRBD1	TRBJ2-2	TGTGCCAGCAGTGGCGGGACAGGGGGGTACACCGGGGAGCTGTTTTTT	CASSGGTGGYTGELFF
TRBV7-3	NA	TRBD2	TRBJ2-1	TGTGCCAGCAGCCGCCTTACTAGCGGGAGGCACAATGAGCAGTTCTTC	CASSRLTSGRHNEQFF
TRBV2	NA	TRBD2	TRBJ2-5	TGTGCCAGCAGTTGGGCGGGAGGGAGGGGGGAGACCCAGTACTTC	CASSWAGGRGETQYF
TRBV29-1	once	NA	TRBJ2-5	TGCAGCGTTGAGGGCCGCGAGGGTACCCAGTACTTC	CSVEGREGTQYF
TRBV4-1	once	TRBD2	TRBJ2-7	TGCGCCAGCAGCCAAGTCGGCAGCGGGACTTACGAGCAGTACTTC	CASSQVGSGTYEQYF
TRBV9	NA	TRBD2	TRBJ2-1	TGTGCCAGCAGCCCCCGGGCGGGGGGGCCTTCAAATGAGCAGTTCTTC	CASSPRAGGPSNEQFF
TRBV27	NA	NA	TRBJ2-3	TGTGCCAGCAGAATCCGGGACATTCGCACAGATACGCAGTATTTT	CASRIRDIRTDTQYF
TRBV14	NA	NA	TRBJ1-4	TGTGCCAGCAGCCAATCAGGCTTTAATGAAAAACTGTTTTTT	CASSQSGFNEKLFF
TRBV29-1	few	NA	TRBJ1-1	TGCAGCGTGACGGGGGGGCGGATGAACACTGAAGCTTTCTTT	CSVTGGRMNTEAFF
TRBV12-5	NA	NA	TRBJ2-1	TGTGCTAGTGGTGCTGAGGCGACCTCCAAGGAGCAGTTCTTC	CASGAEATSKEQFF
TRBV10-1	NA	TRBD1	TRBJ2-1	TGCGCCAGCAGTGGGCCGGGCGTGGGACAGGGGAATGAGCAGTTCTTC	CASSGPGVGQGNEQFF
TRBV27	NA	NA	TRBJ2-2	TGTGCCAGCAGTCGGGTCCCCCCGGGGGAGCTGTTTTTT	CASSRVPPGELFF
TRBV19	NA	NA	TRBJ2-1	TGTGCCAGTAGTATGAGGACAGTTTCCTACAATGAGCAGTTCTTC	CASSMRTVSYNEQFF
TRBV9	NA	NA	TRBJ1-2	TGTGCCAGCGGCCCGACAGCGTTTTATGGCTACACCTTC	CASGPTAFYGYTF
TRBV5-1	NA	NA	TRBJ2-7	TGCGCCAGCAGCTTGGGTCGGGAGCGGGACGAGCAGTACTTC	CASSLGRERDEQYF
TRBV6-5	NA	NA	TRBJ1-3	TGTGCCAGCAGTTATGGGCAGGTCTCTGGAAACACCATATATTTT	CASSYGQVSGNTIYF
TRBV6-4	few	NA	TRBJ2-6	TGTGCCAGCAGCAACACAGGTTCCTCTGGGGCCAACGTCCTGACTTTC	CASSNTGSSGANVLTF
TRBV30	NA	NA	TRBJ1-6	TGTGCCTGGAGTCCTACGAACGGGGCCCTCCACTTT	CAWSPTNGALHF
TRBV5-6	NA	TRBD1	TRBJ1-2	TGTGCCAGCAGCCTGGTTACAGGGGGCGGAGGCTACACCTTC	CASSLVTGGGGYTF
TRBV7-9	NA	TRBD2	TRBJ2-3	TGTGCCAGCAGGAGGACTAGCGGGGGAGTAGATACGCAGTATTTT	CASRRTSGGVDTQYF
TRBV30	few	TRBD1	TRBJ1-1	TGTGCCTGGTTCCCAGGGGGGAACACTGAAGCTTTCTTT	CAWFPGGNTEAFF
TRBV15	NA	NA	TRBJ2-6	TGTGCCACCAGCACCATGATGGAGGGGCCTCTCTCTGGGGCCAACGTCCTGACTTTC	CATSTMMEGPLSGANVLTF
TRBV28	few	TRBD2	TRBJ2-2	TGTGCCAGCAAGGGACTAGCGGGAGGTGACACCGGGGAGCTGTTTTTT	CASKGLAGGDTGELFF
TRBV9	few	TRBD1	TRBJ1-5	TGTGCCAGCAGCGGAACAGGGGGGCGGCAGCCCCAGCATTTT	CASSGTGGRQPQHF
TRBV30	once	TRBD2	TRBJ2-3	TGTGCCTGGGCACTAGCGGGGGGGGGCACAGATACGCAGTATTTT	CAWALAGGGTDTQYF